The 11 T cell receptor beta chains reported below all come from one sample, sequenced in a study of beta chain features in type 1 diabetes. Isolated RNA was reverse transcribed in full, so expressed TCRB transcripts were sequenced. Libraries were prepared by immunoSEQ multiplex PCR; TCRdb keeps only in-frame clonotypes and omits some of them. The sample records under 800,000 clones, roughly 15% being singletons. Material: naive CD4+ T cells from blood. The receptors derive from a man younger than 30 in good health.

This sequence joins TRBV4-2 and TRBJ2-7; the D gene could be TRBD1 or TRBD2 (5 bases each). The germline V gene encodes CDR1 LGHNA and CDR2 YNFKEQ. The CDR3 length is 15 residues. V gave up 1 base and J gave up 4 bases, with 14 bases separating them. This CDR3 is CASSQGHGASYEQYF. The CDR3 nucleotides read TGTGCCAGCAGCCAAGGACACGGGGCTTCGTACGAGCAGTACTTC.

The sample holds a few counts of this clone. The chain couples TRBV30 to TRBJ1-3, with TRBD1 identical over 7 bases. Per germline, CDR1 GTSNPN and CDR2 SVGIG (reference sequence). The trim removed 2 bases at V and 5 bases at J, leaving 12 bases unmatched. The CDR3 runs 16 residues. CDR3 nucleotide sequence: TGTGCCTGGAGTCTGTTGGGACAGAGCAAAAGAAACACCATATATTTT. Protein sequence: CAWSLLGQSKRNTIYF.

This chain uses TRBV2 with TRBJ1-5, with D uncertain. This CDR3 comprises 14 residues. Per germline, CDR1 SNHLY and CDR2 FYNNEI. V was pared by 2 bases and J by 4 bases, with 9 bases between. The CDR3 sequence: CASSELLVNQPQHF. DNA for the CDR3: TGTGCCAGCAGTGAATTGCTAGTAAATCAGCCCCAGCATTTT.

In this sample, this clone turned up a few times. V and J are TRBV25-1 and TRBJ1-1; TRBD1 might be the D (5 bases). Looked up from germline, CDR1 is MGHDK and CDR2 is SYGVNS. V lost 6 bases and J lost 2, with 16 bases in between. The CDR3 has 15 residues. CDR3 sequence reads: CASSLRSGTNTEAFF. CDR3 in DNA: TGTGCCAGCAGCCTACGGTCCGGGACCAACACTGAAGCTTTCTTT.

This clone was recorded a few times. This chain connects TRBV10-2 to TRBJ2-1; the D is unclear. Germline V gene data show CDR1 as WSHSY and CDR2 as SAAADI. The V and J ends lost 3 bases and 7 bases respectively, with 7 bases between them. The CDR3 is 12 amino acids. CDR3 in amino acids: CASSESYNEQFF. The CDR3 nucleotides read TGCGCCAGCAGTGAAAGTTATAATGAGCAGTTCTTC.

This clone was recorded a few times. This chain connects TRBV7-2 to TRBJ1-1; possible D gene TRBD1, 5 bases. Trimming removed 1 base from V and 4 bases from J, with 10 bases in between. The CDR3 has 14 residues. Germline assignment: CDR1 SGHTA and CDR2 FQGNSA. The DNA of the CDR3 is TGTGCCAGCAGCTTAGTTGGGGCGCTCACTGAAGCTTTCTTT. Residues: CASSLVGALTEAFF.

This clone occurred a few times. The chain carries TRBV19 and TRBJ2-3; 10 bases match TRBD2. The CDR3 has 15 residues. The V segment lost 9 bases and the J segment 2 bases; nucleotides outside the gene matches: 8. The V gene's germline CDR1 is LNHDA and CDR2 SQIVND (reference sequence). Here the CDR3 DNA reads TGTGCCAGCCACTTAGCGGGGGGCCTCACAGATACGCAGTATTTT. Translated, it gives CASHLAGGLTDTQYF.

The table lists this clone with a few counts. The chain combines TRBV30 with TRBJ1-5; D call uncertain. The CDR3 runs 13 residues. Germline CDR1 is GTSNPN and CDR2 is SVGIG (reference sequence). V was shortened by 0 bases and J by 7 bases, with 10 bases between the two germline ends. The chain's CDR3 is CAWSVQDNQPQHF. CDR3 DNA: TGTGCCTGGAGTGTACAAGATAACCAGCCCCAGCATTTT. Looking up the rest from reference TRBV30 and TRBJ1-5 gives the full variable domain: SQTIHQWPATLVQPVGSPLSLECTVEGTSNPNLYWYRQAAGRGLQLLFYSVGIGQISSEVPQNLSASRPQDRQFILSSKKLLLSDSGFYLCAWSVQDNQPQHFGDGTRLSIL.

This clone was seen more than once but under ten times. The gene calls are TRBV7-2 and TRBJ2-1; D ambiguous. V lost 1 base, J lost 9 bases, and 4 bases lay in between. Germline values: CDR1 SGHTA, CDR2 FQGNSA. The CDR3 runs to 11 residues. CDR3 residues: CASSLGSEQFF. The CDR3 nucleotides read TGTGCCAGCAGCTTAGGTAGTGAGCAGTTCTTC.

Turning to this clone: The same CDR3 is also encoded by other DNA sequences in this sample. This chain links TRBV20-1 with TRBJ2-3; D may be TRBD1 (5 bases). This CDR3 region has 11 residues. Germline values: CDR1 DFQATT, CDR2 SNEGSKA (reference sequence). Trimming stripped 1 base from V and 6 bases from J, with 5 bases between. CDR3 protein: CSARGGDTQYF. The DNA for the CDR3 is TGCAGTGCTAGAGGGGGCGATACGCAGTATTTT.

This chain joins TRBV7-9 and TRBJ1-1, with D hard to call. CDR3 length equals 17 residues. Trimming took off 1 base at V and 4 bases at J, with 19 bases between the two ends. Germline-derived CDR1 and CDR2 are SEHNR and FQNEAQ (reference sequence). CDR3 amino acids: CASSLGGLNNLGTEAFF. Written as DNA, the CDR3 is TGTGCCAGCAGCTTAGGAGGTCTTAACAACCTCGGCACTGAAGCTTTCTTT.